Listed below are T cell receptor beta chains from one sample, sequenced in a study of blood T cell repertoires in COVID-19. This table comes from immunoSEQ multiplex PCR, and its TCRdb copy is limited to in-frame clones, with some not included. The table records a few hundred thousand clones, 87% of them present only once. Specimen: peripheral blood. The receptors originated from a man aged 55 to 69 who had recovered from COVID-19. CDR3s include the opening cysteine and the closing phenylalanine or tryptophan. D genes are given only for firm matches. The size of a clone is reported for some rows only, either as once, few or many, or as a class for expanded clones.

. | 14 | TRBJ2-5 | . | TRBV7-2 | CASSLQSGQETQYF | TGTGCCAGCAGCTTACAATCCGGCCAAGAGACCCAGTACTTC
. | 14 | TRBJ1-4 | . | TRBV30 | CAWSVPPASEKLFF | TGTGCCTGGAGTGTACCCCCAGCGAGTGAAAAACTGTTTTTT
. | 16 | TRBJ1-4 | . | TRBV5-5 | CASSLFPGTTNEKLFF | TGTGCCAGCAGCTTGTTTCCAGGTACAACTAATGAAAAACTGTTTTTT
. | 16 | TRBJ2-1 | . | TRBV4-2 | CASSQDGGAAYNEQFF | TGTGCCAGCAGCCAAGATGGGGGGGCGGCCTACAATGAGCAGTTCTTC
TRBD1 | 15 | TRBJ2-1 | . | TRBV10-3 | CAIREGQGSVNEQFF | TGTGCCATCAGGGAGGGACAGGGTTCGGTGAATGAGCAGTTCTTC
. | 15 | TRBJ2-3 | . | TRBV4-2 | CASSQGGESTDTQYF | TGTGCCAGCAGCCAAGGCGGGGAGAGCACAGATACGCAGTATTTT
TRBD2 | 17 | TRBJ2-5 | . | TRBV19 | CASSTRGLAGALETQYF | TGTGCCAGTAGTACAAGGGGACTAGCGGGAGCCTTAGAGACCCAGTACTTC
. | 16 | TRBJ2-7 | . | TRBV6-1 | CASSALAAAAGHEQYF | TGTGCCAGCAGTGCCCTAGCTGCGGCCGCGGGGCACGAGCAGTACTTC
. | 16 | TRBJ2-7 | . | TRBV4-1 | CASSLHLGQSTYEQYF | TGCGCCAGCAGCCTCCACTTAGGACAGTCTACCTACGAGCAGTACTTC
TRBD1 | 12 | TRBJ1-5 | . | TRBV3-1/TRBV3-2 | CASSQTGETQHF | TGTGCCAGCAGCCAGACAGGGGAGACCCAGCATTTT
. | 12 | TRBJ1-1 | . | TRBV18 | CASSRGGTEAFF | TGTGCCAGCTCACGAGGGGGAACTGAAGCTTTCTTT
. | 15 | TRBJ2-3 | . | TRBV10-3 | CAISDTAVSTDTQYF | TGTGCCATCAGTGATACGGCGGTAAGCACAGATACGCAGTATTTT
. | 13 | TRBJ1-4 | . | TRBV28 | CASKPWADEKLFF | TGTGCCAGCAAACCCTGGGCTGATGAAAAACTGTTTTTT
. | 10 | TRBJ2-7 | . | TRBV18 | CASFTGEQYF | TGTGCCAGCTTCACGGGTGAGCAGTACTTC
. | 15 | TRBJ2-3 | . | TRBV6-5 | CASSPRDSITDTQYF | TGTGCCAGCAGTCCCCGGGACTCTATCACAGATACGCAGTATTTT
. | 15 | TRBJ1-1 | . | TRBV28 | CASSLSTGFYTEAFF | TGTGCCAGCAGTTTAAGCACCGGGTTTTACACTGAAGCTTTCTTT
TRBD1 | 13 | TRBJ1-5 | . | TRBV28 | CASRYRGLQPQHF | TGTGCCAGCAGGTACAGGGGACTTCAGCCCCAGCATTTT
. | 12 | TRBJ2-3 | . | TRBV18 | CASSPTTDTQYF | TGTGCCAGCTCACCAACTACAGATACGCAGTATTTT
. | 11 | TRBJ1-2 | . | TRBV5-1 | CASSLDGDFVF | TGCGCCAGCAGCTTGGACGGGGATTTCGTCTTC
TRBD1 | 16 | TRBJ2-7 | . | TRBV27 | CASSNKQGLTSYEQYF | TGTGCCAGCAGTAACAAACAGGGGCTCACGTCCTACGAGCAGTACTTC
. | 14 | TRBJ2-6 | . | TRBV28 | CASTRQAGANVLTF | TGTGCCAGCACTCGACAGGCGGGGGCCAACGTCCTGACTTTC
. | 15 | TRBJ2-3 | . | TRBV5-1 | CASSLVFGFTDTQYF | TGCGCCAGCAGCCTGGTCTTCGGGTTTACAGATACGCAGTATTTT
. | 12 | TRBJ2-1 | . | TRBV11-2 | CASSQILSEQFF | TGTGCCAGCAGCCAAATCCTGAGTGAGCAGTTCTTC
TRBD1 | 18 | TRBJ1-5 | few | TRBV27 | CASSLVGIGQGSRQPQHF | TGTGCCAGCAGTTTAGTGGGTATCGGACAGGGTAGTCGTCAGCCCCAGCATTTT
. | 15 | TRBJ2-1 | . | TRBV18 | CASSPYGGTYNEQFF | TGTGCCAGCTCACCTTACGGAGGGACTTACAATGAGCAGTTCTTC
TRBD1 | 11 | TRBJ1-2 | . | TRBV7-2 | CASRQGMGYTF | TGTGCCAGCAGACAGGGGATGGGCTACACCTTC
TRBD1 | 18 | TRBJ2-7 | . | TRBV4-3 | CASSQDMTGTGGSYEQYF | TGCGCCAGCAGCCAAGATATGACCGGGACAGGGGGCTCCTACGAGCAGTACTTC
. | 14 | TRBJ1-1 | . | TRBV10-3 | CAIRGSQGPTEAFF | TGTGCCATCCGTGGTTCCCAGGGTCCCACTGAAGCTTTCTTT
. | 14 | TRBJ1-2 | . | TRBV27 | CASTRSQGGYGYTF | TGTGCCAGCACCAGAAGTCAGGGAGGCTACGGCTACACCTTC
. | 14 | TRBJ1-1 | . | TRBV5-4 | CASSLAGDGTEAFF | TGTGCCAGCAGCTTGGCCGGGGATGGCACTGAAGCTTTCTTT